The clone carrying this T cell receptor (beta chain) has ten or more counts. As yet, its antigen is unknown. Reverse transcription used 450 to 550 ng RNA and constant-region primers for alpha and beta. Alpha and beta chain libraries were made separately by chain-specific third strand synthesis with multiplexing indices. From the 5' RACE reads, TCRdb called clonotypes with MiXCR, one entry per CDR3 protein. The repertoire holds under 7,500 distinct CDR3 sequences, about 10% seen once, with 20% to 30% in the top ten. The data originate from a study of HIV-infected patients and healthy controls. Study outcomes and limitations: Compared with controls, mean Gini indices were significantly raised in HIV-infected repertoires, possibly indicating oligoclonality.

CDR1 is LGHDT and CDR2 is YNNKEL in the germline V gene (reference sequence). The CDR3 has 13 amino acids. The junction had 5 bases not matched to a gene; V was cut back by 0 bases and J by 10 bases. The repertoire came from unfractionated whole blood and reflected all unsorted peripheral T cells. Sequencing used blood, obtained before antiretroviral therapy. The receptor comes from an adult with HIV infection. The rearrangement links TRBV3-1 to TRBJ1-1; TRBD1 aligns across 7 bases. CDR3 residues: CASSQEVRGRAFF. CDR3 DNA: TGTGCCAGCAGCCAAGAGGTCAGGGGGAGAGCTTTCTTT.